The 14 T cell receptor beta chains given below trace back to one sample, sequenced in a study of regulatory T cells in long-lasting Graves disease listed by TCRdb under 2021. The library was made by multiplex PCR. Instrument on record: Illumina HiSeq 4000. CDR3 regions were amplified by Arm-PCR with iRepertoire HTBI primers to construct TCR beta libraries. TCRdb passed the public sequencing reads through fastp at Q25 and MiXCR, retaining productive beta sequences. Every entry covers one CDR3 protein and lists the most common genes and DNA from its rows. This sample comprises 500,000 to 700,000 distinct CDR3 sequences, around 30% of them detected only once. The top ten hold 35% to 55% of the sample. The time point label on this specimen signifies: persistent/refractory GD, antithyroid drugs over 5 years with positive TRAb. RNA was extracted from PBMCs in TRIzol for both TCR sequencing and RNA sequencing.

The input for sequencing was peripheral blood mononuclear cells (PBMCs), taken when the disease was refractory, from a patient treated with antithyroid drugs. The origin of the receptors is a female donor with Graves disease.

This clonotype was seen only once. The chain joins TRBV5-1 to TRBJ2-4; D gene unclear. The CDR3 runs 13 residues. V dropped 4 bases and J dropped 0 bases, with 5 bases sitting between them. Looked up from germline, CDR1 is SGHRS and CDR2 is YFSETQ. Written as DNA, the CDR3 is TGCGCCAGCAGCGTGGAAGCCAAAAACATTCAGTACTTC. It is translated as CASSVEAKNIQYF.

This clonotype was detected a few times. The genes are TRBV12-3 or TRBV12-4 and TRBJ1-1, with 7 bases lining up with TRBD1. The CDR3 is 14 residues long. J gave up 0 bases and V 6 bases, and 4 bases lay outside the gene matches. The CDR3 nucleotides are TGTGCCAGCAGAATCAGGGGGATGAACACTGAAGCTTTCTTT. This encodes CASRIRGMNTEAFF.

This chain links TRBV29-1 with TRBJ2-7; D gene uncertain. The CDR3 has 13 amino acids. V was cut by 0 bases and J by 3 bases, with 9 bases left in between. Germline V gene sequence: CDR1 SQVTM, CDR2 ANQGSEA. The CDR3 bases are TGCAGCGTTGAAGATAGTATATACTACGAGCAGTACTTC. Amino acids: CSVEDSIYYEQYF.

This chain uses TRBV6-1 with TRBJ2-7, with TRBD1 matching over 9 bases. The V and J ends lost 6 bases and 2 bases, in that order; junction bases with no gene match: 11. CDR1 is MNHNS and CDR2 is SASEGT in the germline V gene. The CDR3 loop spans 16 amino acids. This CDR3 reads CASRPLQGAKAYEQYF. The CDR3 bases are TGTGCCAGCAGGCCATTACAGGGGGCTAAAGCCTACGAGCAGTACTTC.

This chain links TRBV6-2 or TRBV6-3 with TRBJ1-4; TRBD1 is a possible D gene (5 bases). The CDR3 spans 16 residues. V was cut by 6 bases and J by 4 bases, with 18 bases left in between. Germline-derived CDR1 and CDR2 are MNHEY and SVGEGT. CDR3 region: CASSPSMGVVNEKLFF. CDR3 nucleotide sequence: TGTGCCAGCAGCCCCTCTATGGGGGTGGTTAATGAAAAACTGTTTTTT.

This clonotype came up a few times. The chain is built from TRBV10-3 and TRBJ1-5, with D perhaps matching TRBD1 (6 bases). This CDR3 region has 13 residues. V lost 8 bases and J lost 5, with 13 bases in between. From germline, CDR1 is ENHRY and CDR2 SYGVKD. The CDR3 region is CAIGIGGDQPQHF. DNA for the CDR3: TGTGCCATCGGTATTGGGGGCGATCAGCCCCAGCATTTT.

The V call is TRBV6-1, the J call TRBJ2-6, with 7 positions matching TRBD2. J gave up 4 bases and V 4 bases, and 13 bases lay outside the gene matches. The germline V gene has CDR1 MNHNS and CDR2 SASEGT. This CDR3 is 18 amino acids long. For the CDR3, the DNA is TGTGCCAGCAGTGCAGCTAGCGGAGCCGGATCCGGGGCCAACGTCCTGACTTTC. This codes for CASSAASGAGSGANVLTF.

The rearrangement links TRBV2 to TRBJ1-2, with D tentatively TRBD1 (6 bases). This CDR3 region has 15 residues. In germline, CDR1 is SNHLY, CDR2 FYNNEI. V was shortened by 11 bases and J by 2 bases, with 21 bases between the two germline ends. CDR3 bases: TGTGCCGGCGGAAGAGGCAGGGGCCGGAACTATGGCTACACCTTC. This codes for CAGGRGRGRNYGYTF.

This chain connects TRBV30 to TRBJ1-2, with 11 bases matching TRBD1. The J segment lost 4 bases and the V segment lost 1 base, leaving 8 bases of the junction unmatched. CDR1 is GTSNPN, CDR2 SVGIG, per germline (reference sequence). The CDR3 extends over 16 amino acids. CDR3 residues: CAWSATRDRGFYGYTF. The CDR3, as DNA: TGTGCCTGGAGTGCAACCCGGGACAGGGGGTTCTATGGCTACACCTTC. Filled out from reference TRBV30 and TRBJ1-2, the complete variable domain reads SQTIHQWPATLVQPVGSPLSLECTVEGTSNPNLYWYRQAAGRGLQLLFYSVGIGQISSEVPQNLSASRPQDRQFILSSKKLLLSDSGFYLCAWSATRDRGFYGYTFGSGTRLTVV.

Here the CDR3 reads CASRDRDLGYGYTF. The DNA of the CDR3 is TGTGCCAGCAGGGACAGGGACCTGGGCTATGGCTACACCTTC. The chain carries TRBV2 and TRBJ1-2; 8 bases agree with TRBD1. This CDR3 contains 14 residues. V lost 6 bases and J lost 4; bases outside the gene matches: 7. The germline gives CDR1 SNHLY, CDR2 FYNNEI.

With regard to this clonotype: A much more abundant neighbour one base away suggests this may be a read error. In DNA form, the CDR3 reads TGTGCCAGCAGTTTAATGGGGTCTAACTATGGCTACACCTTC. Translation gives CASSLMGSNYGYTF. V gene TRBV28 combines with J gene TRBJ1-2; no definite D call. CDR1 is MDHEN, CDR2 SYDVKM, per germline. With 2 bases removed from V and 0 bases from J, the gap between germline ends came to 7 bases. This CDR3 spans 14 amino acids.

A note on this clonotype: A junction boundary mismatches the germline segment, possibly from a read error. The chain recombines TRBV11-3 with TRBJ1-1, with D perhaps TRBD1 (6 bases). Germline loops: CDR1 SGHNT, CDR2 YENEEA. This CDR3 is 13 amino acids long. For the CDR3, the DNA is TGTGCCAGCAGCCCGAGGGGGGTCACTGAAGCTCTCTTT. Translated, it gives CASSPRGVTEALF.

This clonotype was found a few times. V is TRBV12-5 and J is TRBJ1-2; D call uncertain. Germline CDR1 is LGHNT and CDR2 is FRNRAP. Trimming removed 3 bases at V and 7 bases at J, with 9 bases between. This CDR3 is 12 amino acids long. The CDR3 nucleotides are TGTGCTAGTGGTTTCTCGGGAATTGGCTACACCTTC. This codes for CASGFSGIGYTF.

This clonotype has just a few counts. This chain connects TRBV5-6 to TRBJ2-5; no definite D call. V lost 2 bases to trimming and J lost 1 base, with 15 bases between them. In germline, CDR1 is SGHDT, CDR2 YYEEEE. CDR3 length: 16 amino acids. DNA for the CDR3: TGTGCCAGCAGCTTAGGATCCCCCCAGTTCCAAGAGACCCAGTACTTC. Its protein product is CASSLGSPQFQETQYF.